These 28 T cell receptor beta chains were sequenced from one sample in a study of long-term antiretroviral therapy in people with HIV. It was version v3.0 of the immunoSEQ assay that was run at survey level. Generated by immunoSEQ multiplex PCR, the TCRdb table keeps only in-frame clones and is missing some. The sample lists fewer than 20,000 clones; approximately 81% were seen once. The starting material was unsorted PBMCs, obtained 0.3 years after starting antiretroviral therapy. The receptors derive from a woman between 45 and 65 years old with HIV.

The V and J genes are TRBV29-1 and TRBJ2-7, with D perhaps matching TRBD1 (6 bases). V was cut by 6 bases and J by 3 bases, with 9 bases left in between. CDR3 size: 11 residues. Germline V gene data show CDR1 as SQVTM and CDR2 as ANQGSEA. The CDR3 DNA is TGCAGCGTGGCGACAGGCTACGAGCAGTACTTC. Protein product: CSVATGYEQYF.

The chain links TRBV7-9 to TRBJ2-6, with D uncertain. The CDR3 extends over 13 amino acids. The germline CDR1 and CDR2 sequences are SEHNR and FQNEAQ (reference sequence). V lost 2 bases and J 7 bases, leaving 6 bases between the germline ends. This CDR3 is CASSLWPANVLTF. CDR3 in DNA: TGTGCCAGCAGCTTATGGCCAGCCAACGTCCTGACTTTC.

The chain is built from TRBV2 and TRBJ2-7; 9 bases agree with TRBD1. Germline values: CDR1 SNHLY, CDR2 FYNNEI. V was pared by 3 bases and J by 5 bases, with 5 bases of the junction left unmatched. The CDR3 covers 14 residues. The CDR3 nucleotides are TGTGCCAGCAGTGAGGGGGGGGACAGGGACGAGCAGTACTTC. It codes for CASSEGGDRDEQYF.

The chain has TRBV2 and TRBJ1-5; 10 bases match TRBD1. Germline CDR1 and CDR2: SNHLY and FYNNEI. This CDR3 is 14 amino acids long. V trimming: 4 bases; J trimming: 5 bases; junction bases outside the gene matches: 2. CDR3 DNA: TGTGCCAGCAGTGGGACAGGGGGTCATCAGCCCCAGCATTTT. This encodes CASSGTGGHQPQHF.

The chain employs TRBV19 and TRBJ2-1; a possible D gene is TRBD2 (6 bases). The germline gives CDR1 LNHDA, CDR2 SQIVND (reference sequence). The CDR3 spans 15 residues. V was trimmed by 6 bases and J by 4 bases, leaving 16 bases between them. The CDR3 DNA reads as TGTGCCAGTAGCGAAGAGGCGCGGGGATACAATGAGCAGTTCTTC. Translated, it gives CASSEEARGYNEQFF.

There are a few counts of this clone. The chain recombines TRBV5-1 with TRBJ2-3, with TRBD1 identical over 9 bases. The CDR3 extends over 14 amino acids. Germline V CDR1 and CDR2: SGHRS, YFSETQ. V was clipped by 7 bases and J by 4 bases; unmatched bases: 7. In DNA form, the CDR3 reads TGCGCCAGCCAACGGGACAGGGTACCAGATACGCAGTATTTT. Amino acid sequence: CASQRDRVPDTQYF.

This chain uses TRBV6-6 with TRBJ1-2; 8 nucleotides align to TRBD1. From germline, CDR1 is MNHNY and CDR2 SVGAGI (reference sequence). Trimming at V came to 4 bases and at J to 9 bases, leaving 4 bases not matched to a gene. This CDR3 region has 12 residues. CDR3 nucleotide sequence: TGTGCCAGCAGTTGGACAGGGACCAGCTACACCTTC. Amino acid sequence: CASSWTGTSYTF.

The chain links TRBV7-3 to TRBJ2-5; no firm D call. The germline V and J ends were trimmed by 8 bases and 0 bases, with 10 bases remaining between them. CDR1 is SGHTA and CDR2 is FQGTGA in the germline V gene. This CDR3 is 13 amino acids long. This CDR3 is CASGIGNQETQYF. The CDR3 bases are TGTGCCAGCGGGATAGGCAACCAAGAGACCCAGTACTTC.

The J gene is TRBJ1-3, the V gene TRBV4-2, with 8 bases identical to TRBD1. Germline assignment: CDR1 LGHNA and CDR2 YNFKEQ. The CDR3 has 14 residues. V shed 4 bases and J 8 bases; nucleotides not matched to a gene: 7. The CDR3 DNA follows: TGTGCCAGCAGCCCCCCAGGGGGCGCGGACACCATATATTTT. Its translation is CASSPPGGADTIYF.

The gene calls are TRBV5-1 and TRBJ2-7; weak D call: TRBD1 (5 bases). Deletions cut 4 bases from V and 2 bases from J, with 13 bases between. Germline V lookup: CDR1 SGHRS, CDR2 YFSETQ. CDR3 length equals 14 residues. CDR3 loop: CASSPGFRAYEQYF. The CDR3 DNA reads TGCGCCAGCAGCCCCGGGTTCAGGGCCTACGAGCAGTACTTC.

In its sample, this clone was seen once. The CDR3 nucleotides read TGTGCCTGGAGTACTAGCACAGATACGCAGTATTTT. It yields the protein CAWSTSTDTQYF. This chain uses TRBV30 with TRBJ2-3; D is ambiguous. The V end was cut by 2 bases, the J end by 0 bases, with 3 bases between. Germline values: CDR1 GTSNPN, CDR2 SVGIG (reference sequence). CDR3 length: 12 residues.

Here the CDR3 DNA reads TGTGCCAGCAGGTACCGAGGGGCGCTGGATAATTCACCCCTCCACTTT. Amino acid sequence: CASRYRGALDNSPLHF. This sequence joins TRBV27 and TRBJ1-6; possible D gene TRBD1, 5 bases. CDR1 and CDR2 from the germline V gene are MNHEY and SMNVEV (reference sequence). V shed 6 bases and J shed 5 bases, with 17 bases lying between them. CDR3 length equals 16 residues.

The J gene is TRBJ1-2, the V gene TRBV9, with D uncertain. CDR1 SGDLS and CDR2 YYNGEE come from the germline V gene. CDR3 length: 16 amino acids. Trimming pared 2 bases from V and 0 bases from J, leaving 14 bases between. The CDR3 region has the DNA TGTGCCAGCAGCGTGCAAACAGCCTCAGCTAACTATGGCTACACCTTC. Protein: CASSVQTASANYGYTF.

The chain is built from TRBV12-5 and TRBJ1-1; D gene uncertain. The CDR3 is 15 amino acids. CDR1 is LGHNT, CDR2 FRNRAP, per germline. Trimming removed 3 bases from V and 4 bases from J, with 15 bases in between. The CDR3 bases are TGTGCTAGTGGTTTTTCTCCCCCAGGCGGCACTGAAGCTTTCTTT. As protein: CASGFSPPGGTEAFF. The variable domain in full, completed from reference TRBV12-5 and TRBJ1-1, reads DARVTQTPRHKVTEMGQEVTMRCQPILGHNTVFWYRQTMMQGLELLAYFRNRAPLDDSGMPKDRFSAEMPDATLATLKIQPSEPRDSAVYFCASGFSPPGGTEAFFGQGTRLTVV.

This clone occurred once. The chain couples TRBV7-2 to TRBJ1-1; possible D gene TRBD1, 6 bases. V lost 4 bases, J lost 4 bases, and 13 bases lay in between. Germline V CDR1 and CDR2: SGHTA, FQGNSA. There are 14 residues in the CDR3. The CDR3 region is CASSYKGGGTEAFF. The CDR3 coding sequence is TGTGCCAGCAGCTACAAAGGAGGGGGCACTGAAGCTTTCTTT. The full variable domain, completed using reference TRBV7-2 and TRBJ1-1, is GAGVSQSPSNKVTEKGKDVELRCDPISGHTALYWYRQSLGQGLEFLIYFQGNSAPDKSGLPSDRFSAERTGGSVSTLTIQRTQQEDSAVYLCASSYKGGGTEAFFGQGTRLTVV.

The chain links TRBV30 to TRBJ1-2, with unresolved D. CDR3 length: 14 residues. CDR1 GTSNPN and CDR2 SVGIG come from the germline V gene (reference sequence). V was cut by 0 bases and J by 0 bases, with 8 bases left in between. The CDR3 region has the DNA TGTGCCTGGAGTGTTGTGGGAGCTAACTATGGCTACACCTTC. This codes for CAWSVVGANYGYTF.

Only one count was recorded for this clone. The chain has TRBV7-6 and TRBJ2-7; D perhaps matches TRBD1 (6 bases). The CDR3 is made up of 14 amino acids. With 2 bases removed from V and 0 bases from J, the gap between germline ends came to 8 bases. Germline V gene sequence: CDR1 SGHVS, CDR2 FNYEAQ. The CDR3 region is CASSLQGSSYEQYF. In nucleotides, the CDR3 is TGTGCCAGCAGCTTACAGGGGAGCTCCTACGAGCAGTACTTC.

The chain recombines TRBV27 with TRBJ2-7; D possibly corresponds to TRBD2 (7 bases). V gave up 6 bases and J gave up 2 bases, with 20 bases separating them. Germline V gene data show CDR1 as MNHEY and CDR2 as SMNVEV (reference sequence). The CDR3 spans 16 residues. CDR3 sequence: CASRGGGASGTYEQYF. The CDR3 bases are TGTGCCAGCAGGGGAGGGGGGGCTAGCGGTACCTACGAGCAGTACTTC.

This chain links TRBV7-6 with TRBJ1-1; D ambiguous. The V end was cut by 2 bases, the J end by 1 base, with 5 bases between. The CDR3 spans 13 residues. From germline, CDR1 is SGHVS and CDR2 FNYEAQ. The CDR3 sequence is CASSLSRNTEAFF. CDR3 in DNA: TGTGCCAGCAGCTTAAGCCGGAACACTGAAGCTTTCTTT.

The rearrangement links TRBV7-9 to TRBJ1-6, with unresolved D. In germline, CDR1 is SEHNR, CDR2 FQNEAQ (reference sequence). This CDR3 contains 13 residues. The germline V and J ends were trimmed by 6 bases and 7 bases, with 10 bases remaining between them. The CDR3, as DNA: TGTGCCAGCAGTCCGCCTGTCAATTCACCCCTCCACTTT. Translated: CASSPPVNSPLHF. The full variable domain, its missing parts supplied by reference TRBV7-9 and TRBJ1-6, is DTGVSQNPRHKITKRGQNVTFRCDPISEHNRLYWYRQTLGQGPEFLTYFQNEAQLEKSRLLSDRFSAERPKGSFSTLEIQRTEQGDSAMYLCASSPPVNSPLHFGNGTRLTVT.

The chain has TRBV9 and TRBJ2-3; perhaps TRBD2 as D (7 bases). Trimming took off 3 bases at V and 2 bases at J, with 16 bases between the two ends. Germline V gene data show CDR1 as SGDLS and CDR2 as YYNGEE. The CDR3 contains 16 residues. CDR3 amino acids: CASSALRGGTTDTQYF. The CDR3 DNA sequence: TGTGCCAGCAGCGCTTTAAGGGGGGGGACCACAGATACGCAGTATTTT.

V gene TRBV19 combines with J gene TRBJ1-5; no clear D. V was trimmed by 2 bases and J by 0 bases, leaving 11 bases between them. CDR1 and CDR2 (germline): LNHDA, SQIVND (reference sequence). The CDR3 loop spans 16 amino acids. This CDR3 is CASSIHDITSNQPQHF. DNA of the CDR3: TGTGCCAGTAGTATACACGACATAACTAGCAATCAGCCCCAGCATTTT.

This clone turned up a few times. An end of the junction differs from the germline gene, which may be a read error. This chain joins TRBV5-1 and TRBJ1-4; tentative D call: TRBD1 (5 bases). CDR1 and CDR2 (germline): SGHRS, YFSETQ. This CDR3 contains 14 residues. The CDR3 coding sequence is TGCGCGAGCAGCCCTGGTAGGGGTAATGAAAAACTGTTTTTT. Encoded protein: CASSPGRGNEKLFF.

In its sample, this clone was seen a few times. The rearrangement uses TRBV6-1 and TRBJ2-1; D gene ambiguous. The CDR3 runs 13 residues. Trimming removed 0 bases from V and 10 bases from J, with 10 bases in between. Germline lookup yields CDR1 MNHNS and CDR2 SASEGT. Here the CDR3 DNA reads TGTGCCAGCAGTGAAGCGCCCGGGCGGGAGCAGTTCTTC. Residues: CASSEAPGREQFF.

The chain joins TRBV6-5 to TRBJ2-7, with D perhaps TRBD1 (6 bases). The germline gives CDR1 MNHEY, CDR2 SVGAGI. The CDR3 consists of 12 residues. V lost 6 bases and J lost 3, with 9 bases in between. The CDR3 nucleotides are TGTGCCAGCAGGGACAGTAACTACGAGCAGTACGTC. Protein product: CASRDSNYEQYV.

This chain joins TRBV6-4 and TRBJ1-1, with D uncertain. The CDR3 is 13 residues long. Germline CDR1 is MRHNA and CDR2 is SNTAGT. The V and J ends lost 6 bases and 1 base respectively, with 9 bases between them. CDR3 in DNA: TGTGCCAGCAGCCTCGAGGGGAACACTGAAGCTTTCTTT. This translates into CASSLEGNTEAFF.

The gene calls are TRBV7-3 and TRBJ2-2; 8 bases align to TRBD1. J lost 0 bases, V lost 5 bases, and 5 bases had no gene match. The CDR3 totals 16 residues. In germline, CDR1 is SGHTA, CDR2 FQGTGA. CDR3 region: CASSPQGAANTGELFF. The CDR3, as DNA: TGTGCCAGCAGCCCCCAGGGGGCAGCGAACACCGGGGAGCTGTTTTTT.

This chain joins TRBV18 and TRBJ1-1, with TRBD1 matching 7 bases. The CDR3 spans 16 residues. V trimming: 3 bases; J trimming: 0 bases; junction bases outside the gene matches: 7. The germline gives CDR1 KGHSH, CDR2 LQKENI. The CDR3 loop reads CASSPGQAPMNTEAFF. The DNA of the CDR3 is TGTGCCAGCTCACCCGGACAGGCGCCGATGAACACTGAAGCTTTCTTT.